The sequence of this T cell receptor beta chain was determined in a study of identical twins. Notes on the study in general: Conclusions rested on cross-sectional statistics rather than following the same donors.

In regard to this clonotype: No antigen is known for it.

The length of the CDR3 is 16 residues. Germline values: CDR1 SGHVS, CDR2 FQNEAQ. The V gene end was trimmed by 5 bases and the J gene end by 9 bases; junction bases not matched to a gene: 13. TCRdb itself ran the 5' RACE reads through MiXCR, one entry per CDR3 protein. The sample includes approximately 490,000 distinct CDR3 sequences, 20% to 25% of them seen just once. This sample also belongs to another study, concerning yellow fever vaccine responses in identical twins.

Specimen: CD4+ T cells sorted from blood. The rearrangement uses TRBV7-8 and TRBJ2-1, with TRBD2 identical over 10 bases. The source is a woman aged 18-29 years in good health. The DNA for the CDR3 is TGTGCCAGCAGCCCGTGGAATCTAGCGGGAGAGGTTGAGCAGTTCTTC. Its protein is CASSPWNLAGEVEQFF.